This TCR beta chain was captured in a study of shared clonotypes between healthy human individuals. Concerning this clone itself: The antigen is unknown.

Only in-frame clones appear in the TCRdb table, and some are missing; sequencing was by immunoSEQ multiplex PCR. This table has about 2,100,000 clones, approximately 94% appearing once. Cells designated naive CD8 were CD45RO-negative and were positively selected for CCR7, with terminally differentiated effector memory CD45RA+ cells excluded. Study-wide results and limits: Genetic and exposure-history diversity was limited by the few donors. Non-shared clonotypes were found to have lower generation probabilities than the clonotypes that were shared by all four of the sorted-subset donors.

The sequence came from a man aged 18 to 30 in good health. Some clones in this sample may be carry-over from other donors' samples. The sequenced material came from naive CD8+ T cells from PBMCs.

CDR3 sequence reads: CASSYKEGSTEAFF. The CDR3 DNA sequence: TGTGCCAGCAGTTACAAGGAGGGGTCCACTGAAGCTTTCTTT. J is TRBJ1-1 and V is TRBV6-5; weak D call: TRBD1 (5 bases). Germline V gene lookup returns CDR1 MNHEY and CDR2 SVGAGI. The length of the CDR3 is 14 residues. Deletions cut 2 bases from V and 4 bases from J, with 11 bases between.